This T cell receptor (beta chain) was captured in a study of beta chain features in type 1 diabetes. Study context: On cell yields, gender and age, patients and healthy donors were similar. Study-wide results and limits: It was among patients, rather than healthy donors, that naive, central memory and Treg TCRB repertoires appeared more similar. Reduced insertions and increased deletions marked VDJ junctions in type 1 diabetes patients.

Every bit of the isolated RNA underwent reverse transcription, so sequencing read expressed TCRB transcripts. Here immunoSEQ multiplex PCR was the method, and the copy in TCRdb shows in-frame clones only, minus some. The profile shows over 700,000 clones, 15% to 20% of them singletons. Turning to this clone: What it binds is not known.

Trimming shortened V by 2 bases and J by 5 bases, and 10 bases separated the two germline ends. CDR3 length equals 14 residues. The V gene's germline CDR1 is SGHVT and CDR2 SQSDAQ. The sequenced sample was naive CD4+ T cells from blood. The sequence was collected from a woman between 18 and 30 years old in good health. V is TRBV7-4 and J is TRBJ1-5; D is unclear. CDR3 bases: TGTGCCAGCAGCTTATGTTCAAGGCATCAGCCCCAGCATTTT. This codes for CASSLCSRHQPQHF.